One and the same sample provided the 3 T cell receptor beta chains below, sequenced in a study of T cell responses to AZD1222 COVID-19 vaccine. Clones were sequenced by immunoSEQ multiplex PCR, and TCRdb holds only the in-frame ones, with some missing. The data hold fewer than 150,000 clones, with about nine tenths observed a single time. Source: peripheral blood, taken on day 0 of AZD1222 vaccination. The receptors derive from an adult in good health.

This chain uses TRBV30 with TRBJ2-7; maybe TRBD2 (5 bases). Germline V lookup: CDR1 GTSNPN, CDR2 SVGIG (reference sequence). Trimming shortened V by 0 bases and J by 5 bases, and 5 bases separated the two germline ends. The CDR3 consists of 11 residues. CDR3: CAWSVLDEQYF. In DNA, the CDR3 is TGTGCCTGGAGTGTACTAGACGAGCAGTACTTC.

The chain employs TRBV2 and TRBJ1-3; TRBD1 agrees at 8 bases. The CDR3 extends over 15 amino acids. CDR1 is SNHLY and CDR2 is FYNNEI in the germline V gene. With 10 bases clipped from V and 0 bases from J, the junction kept 8 bases outside the gene matches. The CDR3 sequence is CATLGQDFSGNTIYF. DNA for the CDR3: TGTGCCACCCTGGGACAGGACTTCTCTGGAAACACCATATATTTT.

The gene calls are TRBV6-2 or TRBV6-3 and TRBJ1-6; the match to TRBD1 covers 10 bases. Germline assignment: CDR1 MNHEY and CDR2 SVGEGT. The CDR3 consists of 15 residues. Trimming removed 6 bases from V and 10 bases from J; junction bases left unmatched: 9. The CDR3 bases are TGTGCCAGCAGCCACCCGGGACAGGGGATGTCACCCCTCCACTTT. Protein product: CASSHPGQGMSPLHF.